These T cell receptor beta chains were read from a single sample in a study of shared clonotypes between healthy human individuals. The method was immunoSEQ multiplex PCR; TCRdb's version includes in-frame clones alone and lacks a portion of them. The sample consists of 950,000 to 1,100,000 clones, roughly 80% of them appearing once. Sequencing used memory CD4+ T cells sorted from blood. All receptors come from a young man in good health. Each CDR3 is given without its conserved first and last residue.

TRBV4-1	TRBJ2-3	ASSSNPSISDTQY
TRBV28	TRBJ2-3	ASTSLDTQY
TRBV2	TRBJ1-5	ASRGFSNQPQH
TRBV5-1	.	ASSPRTGGFSYEQY
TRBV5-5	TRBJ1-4	ASSFVQGRFEKLF
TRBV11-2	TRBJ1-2	ASSSRDRYYGYT
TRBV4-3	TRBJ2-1	ASSPRHDSYNEQF
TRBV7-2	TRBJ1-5	ASNQGPSNQPQH
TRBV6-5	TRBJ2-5	ASSPGPSGTQY
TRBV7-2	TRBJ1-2	ASSPGRGKYGYT
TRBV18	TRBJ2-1	ASSTGGGRYNEQF
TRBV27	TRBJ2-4	ASSPRVGTLAKNIQY
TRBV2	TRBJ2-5	ASSTETQY
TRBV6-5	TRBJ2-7	ATESGSYVYEQY
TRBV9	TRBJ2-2	ASSVAPDTGELF
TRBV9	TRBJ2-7	ASSVDYYTGEQY
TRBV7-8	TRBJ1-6	ASSFRDPSPNSPLH
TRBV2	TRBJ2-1	ASSAGLAGTNEQF
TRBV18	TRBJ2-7	ASSPGLAGGPTYEQY
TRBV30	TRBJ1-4	AWARQFGEKLF
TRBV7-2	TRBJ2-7	ASSLVYEQY
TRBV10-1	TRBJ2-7	ASISGGRLYEQY
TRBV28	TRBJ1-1	ASSYAGTGGTEAF
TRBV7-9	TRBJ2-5	ASRSTSGGETQY
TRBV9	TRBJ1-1	ASSLTDVPLNTEAF
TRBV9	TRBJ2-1	ASSASGQGGLQNEQF
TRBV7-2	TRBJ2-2	ASSPRVGELF
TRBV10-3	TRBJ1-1	AISSAGYTEAF
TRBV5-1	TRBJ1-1	ASSLGGARNTEAF
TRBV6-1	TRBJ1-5	ASRGTGGDQPQH
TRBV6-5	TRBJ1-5	ASSRGESNQPQH
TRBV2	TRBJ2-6	ASRADSPGANVLT
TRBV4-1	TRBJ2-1	ASSQGSQILGNEQF
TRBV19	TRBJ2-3	ASSTLSRVWGTDTQY
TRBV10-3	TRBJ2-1	AISEQGSYNEQF
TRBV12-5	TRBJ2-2	ASGLSLTSGQNTGELF
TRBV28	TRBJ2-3	ALLASDTDTQY
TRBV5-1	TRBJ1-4	ASSPELTVGEKLF
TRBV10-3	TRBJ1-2	AINRQGYGYT
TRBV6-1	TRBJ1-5	ASSPTGGYQPQH
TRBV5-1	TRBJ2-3	ASSLGQGPDTQY
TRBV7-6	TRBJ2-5	ASSLARGGGLQETQY
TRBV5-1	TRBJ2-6	ASRGQGTGANVLT
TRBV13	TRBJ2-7	ASSSPDSYEQY
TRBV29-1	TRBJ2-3	VGGSTDTQY
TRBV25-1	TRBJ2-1	ASNRQGNQQQF
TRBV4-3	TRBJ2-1	ASSQTSGNYNEQF
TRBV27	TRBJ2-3	ASSRSGASTDTQY
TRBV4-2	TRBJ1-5	ASSPAAAGGNQPQH
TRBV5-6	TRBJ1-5	ASSPRGQQNQPQH
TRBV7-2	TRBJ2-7	ASSLEEGATGQY
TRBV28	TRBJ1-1	ASRSGGRDAF
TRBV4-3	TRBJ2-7	ASSQDTASLSYEQY
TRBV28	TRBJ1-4	ASSSNTEKLF
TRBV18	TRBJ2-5	AGSRSRQETQY
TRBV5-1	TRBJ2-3	ASRPLATSTDTQY
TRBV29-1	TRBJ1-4	SAWRTDMEKLF
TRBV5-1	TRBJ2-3	ASSLATDTQY
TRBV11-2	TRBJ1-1	ASSAIKKPTEAF